This T cell receptor (beta chain) was documented in a study of human T cells and chemical hapten exposure. Study-wide points: In comparison with controls, expanded TCRs gave rise to a significantly larger number of large CDR3 similarity clusters.

This clonotype was seen ten or more times. The target antigen is unknown. Stated time point: pre-sensitization, week 0. The treatment is: therapeutic diphenylcyclopropenone sensitization with weekly scalp DPC. TCRdb re-derived calls from the RACE reads in MiXCR, one entry per CDR3 protein. Of a few hundred thousand distinct CDR3 sequences in the sample, about 5.4% are singletons; the top ten hold about 7.7%. The CDR3 sequence is 17 residues long. CDR1 is LGHNA, CDR2 YSLEER, per germline. With V trimmed by 1 base and J by 2 bases, 6 bases remained unmatched. The chain uses TRBV4-3 and TRBJ2-7, with 12 bases that match TRBD2. The specimen comprised whole blood, sampled in connection with sensitization to the hapten diphenylcyclopropenone (DPC). This clonotype was obtained from a woman between 18 and 29 years old with alopecia areata. Some clones in this sample may be carry-over from other donors' samples. This CDR3 is CASSQGEASGGAYEQYF. The CDR3 region has the DNA TGCGCCAGCAGCCAAGGAGAAGCTAGCGGGGGGGCCTACGAGCAGTACTTC.